This T cell receptor (beta chain) was identified during a study of CD8+CD57+ T cells in acquired aplastic anemia. Germline assignment: CDR1 SGHRS and CDR2 YFSETQ. This CDR3 spans 19 amino acids. Unmatched junction bases numbered 20, after V lost 0 bases and J lost 6 bases. Genomic DNA constituted the template upon which TCR beta VDJ and CDR3 profiling was performed. Using its own MiXCR run on the reads, TCRdb lists one record per CDR3 protein. The table shows 150,000 or so distinct CDR3 sequences, with around 48% occurring only once. Only patients with CD8+CD57+ cell expansion on flow cytometry were chosen for sequencing. Every one of the patients had aplastic anemia (severe, acquired). Blood samples were obtained from patients who had received no prior therapy. This clonotype was observed once. The antigen is not known. Broader study findings: Sharing between patients and controls was observed for twenty-nine CD8+ CDR3 sequences. Patients were compared with controls for CD8+ Simpson's diversity, and no significant difference emerged.

The rearrangement links TRBV5-1 to TRBJ2-7; 8 nucleotides match TRBD2. Specimen: sorted CD4+, CD8+, or CD8+CD57+ T cells (not recorded which) from PBMCs. The receptor was derived from a human donor with aplastic anemia. Written as DNA, the CDR3 is TGCGCCAGCAGCTTGGCCGGGGGGGGCTCTTGGAGTGAAGCGGGCGAGCAGTACTTC. Encoded protein: CASSLAGGGSWSEAGEQYF.